This T cell receptor (beta chain) was found in a study of blood T cell repertoires in COVID-19. Overall study: Sites across the United States, Italy and Spain contributed samples from acute and convalescent COVID-19. From T cells, B-cell-depleted T cells, or PBMCs came the material, which was cDNA or gDNA.

Repertoires were generated with immunoSEQ multiplex PCR, while TCRdb's copy carries only in-frame clones and drops some. Here the sample spans 140,000 to 150,000 clones, 70% to 90% being singletons. This CDR3 contains 14 residues. With 4 bases clipped from V and 5 bases from J, the junction kept 6 bases outside the gene matches. CDR1 is LGHDT and CDR2 is YNNKEL in the germline V gene (reference sequence). The sample taken for sequencing was peripheral blood. This clonotype originated in a woman aged 55-70 years with COVID-19, enrolled during active disease. The V and J genes are TRBV3-1 (or the pseudogene TRBV3-2) and TRBJ2-7; 9 nucleotides line up with TRBD2. The CDR3 here is CASSLLAGLDEQYF. DNA of the CDR3: TGTGCCAGCAGCCTCCTAGCGGGGTTGGACGAGCAGTACTTC.